The clone carrying this T cell receptor (beta chain) is categorized as medium-sized. Its antigen remains unknown. This beta chain represents an off-target read in a library built for alpha chains; its size is of limited meaning. The sample originates from a study of spatial heterogeneity in lung cancer. Overall study: Bulk RNA-seq from matched material yielded a T cell module score that correlated strongly with TCR transcript counts in tumor regions. Raw-read counts averaged over ten per unique TCR and UMI combination.

Via MiXCR, TCRdb re-called the 5' RACE reads, giving one row per CDR3 protein. This sample has thousands of distinct CDR3 sequences; approximately 15% occur once, and the top ten carry more than 13%. Trimming cost V 2 bases and J 6 bases; bases outside gene matches: 4. The CDR3 covers 15 residues. Looked up from germline, CDR1 is SGHAT and CDR2 is FQNNGV. Sample time point: sample taken at primary tumor resection. The study's findings and limits: About 7.7% of tumor T cells for alpha chains and 12% to 15% for beta chains were estimated to be covered. Tumor mutation count correlated with how many alpha and beta TCRs expanded intratumorally.

The specimen was lung tumor tissue, collected at surgery. The rearrangement uses TRBV11-2 and TRBJ2-3, with TRBD2 identical over 11 bases. This receptor was obtained from a male donor with early-stage non-small cell lung cancer. The DNA of the CDR3 is TGTGCCAGCAGCTTATTGACTAGCGGGACGGATACGCAGTATTTT. The encoded protein is CASSLLTSGTDTQYF.